This T cell receptor (beta chain) was captured by sequencing in a study of cytomegalovirus exposure and HLA in healthy donors. This CDR3 has 15 amino acids. V lost 6 bases to trimming and J lost 5 bases; unmatched junction nucleotides: 10. Per germline, CDR1 SGHRS and CDR2 YFSETQ. Broader study findings: Highly shared sequence variants in one cluster were likely a sequencing artifact.

The PCR ran on 60 Vbeta and 13 Jbeta primers. Per the original methods: Later, tens of millions of unique TCR beta chains were counted in an analysis, and some 10 million of them were shared. Some clones are missing from TCRdb's copy, which holds only in-frame ones; the method was immunoSEQ multiplex PCR. That table furnishes V, J and clone size, whereas the DNA furnished D and trimming. The data contain over 100,000 clones, about four fifths of them seen just once; the ten biggest clones take up 1.1% to 1.5%. A word on this clone: What it binds is unknown.

This TCR was sampled from a middle-aged woman in good health and CMV-seronegative. The chain has TRBV5-1 and TRBJ2-5; the match to TRBD1 covers 10 bases. Specimen: PBMCs. CDR3 DNA: TGCGCCAGCAAACAGGGACAGGGGAGGGTTGAGACCCAGTACTTC. Protein: CASKQGQGRVETQYF.